The 4 T cell receptor beta chains below come from one sample, sequenced in a study of blood T cell repertoires in COVID-19. Measured with immunoSEQ multiplex PCR; TCRdb has only the in-frame clones, and not every one. The sample shows 45,000 to 60,000 clones, roughly four fifths of them seen only once. Source material: peripheral blood. Receptors were obtained from a woman aged 60-75 years with acute or convalescent COVID-19.

V gene TRBV2 combines with J gene TRBJ2-3; D call uncertain. The CDR3 is made up of 12 amino acids. V was cut by 3 bases and J by 7 bases, with 8 bases left in between. CDR1 is SNHLY and CDR2 is FYNNEI in the germline V gene. In DNA, the CDR3 is TGTGCCAGCAGTGATGGTAGCAATACGCAGTATTTT. Translating gives CASSDGSNTQYF.

The chain employs TRBV5-1 and TRBJ2-1; 7 bases agree with TRBD1. CDR1 is SGHRS and CDR2 is YFSETQ in the germline V gene. After removal of 4 bases from V and 2 bases from J, the junction contained 9 bases not matched to a gene. This CDR3 contains 16 residues. The CDR3 sequence is CASSQSPGQTYNEQFF. CDR3 bases: TGCGCCAGCAGCCAGTCCCCGGGACAGACCTACAATGAGCAGTTCTTC.

This clone occurred a few times. This chain links TRBV10-3 with TRBJ1-5, with D possibly matching TRBD1 (5 bases). Germline loops: CDR1 ENHRY, CDR2 SYGVKD. The CDR3 length is 14 residues. The V and J ends lost 3 bases and 5 bases respectively, with 11 bases between them. CDR3 DNA: TGTGCCATCAGTGATAGACAGACCTATCAGCCCCAGCATTTT. As protein: CAISDRQTYQPQHF.

This clone was seen a single time. V and J are TRBV30 and TRBJ2-1; tentatively, D is TRBD2 (5 bases). With 0 bases removed from V and 5 bases from J, the gap between germline ends came to 14 bases. Germline V gene lookup returns CDR1 GTSNPN and CDR2 SVGIG (reference sequence). CDR3 length: 15 amino acids. CDR3 amino acids: CAWSVPQTGNNEQFF. CDR3 sequence (DNA): TGTGCCTGGAGTGTACCCCAAACCGGGAACAATGAGCAGTTCTTC.